This TCR beta chain comes out of a study of control samples from healthy donors and cancer patients. Some clones are missing from TCRdb's copy, which holds only in-frame ones; the method was immunoSEQ multiplex PCR. The repertoire holds 70,000 or so clones, with 84% as singletons. With respect to this clone: In the same sample, other DNA sequences code for this CDR3.

The germline V gene has CDR1 MNHEY and CDR2 SMNVEV (reference sequence). Trimming took 2 bases from V and 5 from J, leaving 9 bases between them. The CDR3 is 13 residues long. Sequencing was done on a sample of PBMCs. V usage is TRBV27 and J usage is TRBJ1-2; the D gene is possibly TRBD1 (5 bases). The TCR comes from a woman in her forties or fifties with lung cancer. CDR3 sequence reads: CASSLGAAYGYTF. CDR3 DNA: TGTGCCAGCAGTTTAGGGGCAGCTTATGGCTACACCTTC.